What follows are 20 T cell receptor gamma chains derived from one specimen sequenced in a study of intestinal T cells in coeliac disease. For each case, the template was genomic DNA from ten approximately 5-µm formalin-fixed paraffin-embedded scrolls. TRG repertoires were amplified with LymphoTrack primers from around 0.2 ug of biopsy DNA. TCRdb reanalyzed the multiplex PCR reads using CATT. The sample includes approximately 550 gamma-chain clones, 50% of them seen just once. The sample was a duodenal biopsy. These receptor sequences come from a human donor with celiac disease.

This clone is large within its sample. The gene calls are TRGV8 and TRGJ1 or TRGJ2. V was clipped by 10 bases and J by 6 bases; unmatched bases: 3. Germline V gives CDR1 VENAVY, CDR2 YDSYNSRV. CDR3 length: 9 residues. CDR3 DNA sequence: TGTGCCACGACTTATAAGAAACTCTTT. Translated, it gives CATTYKKLF.

This clone has just one count. This chain connects TRGV3 to TRGJ1 or TRGJ2. V dropped 1 base and J dropped 2; count of bases not matched to a gene: 5. The CDR3 length is 14 residues. Germline V gene sequence: CDR1 VTNTFY, CDR2 YDVSTARD (reference sequence). This CDR3 reads CATWDSTHYYKKLF. Here the CDR3 DNA reads TGTGCCACCTGGGACAGCACACATTATTATAAGAAACTCTTT.

As to this clone: Because the CDR3's place on the DNA is in doubt, the DNA is left out and the CDR3 is given as listed by TCRdb. This rearrangement joins TRGV11 to TRGJ1 or TRGJ2. TRGV11 is classed as an ORF, of uncertain function. The CDR3 extends over 15 residues, inclusive of both ends. The CDR3 loop is CTTVPAGFDFGKKLF.

The chain couples TRGV3 to TRGJ1 or TRGJ2. This CDR3 has 15 amino acids. Germline CDR1 and CDR2: VTNTFY and YDVSTARD (reference sequence). Unmatched junction bases numbered 19, after V lost 12 bases and J lost 2 bases. Here the CDR3 reads CADLGQATHYYKKLF. CDR3 nucleotides: TGTGCCGACCTGGGACAGGCAACACATTATTATAAGAAACTCTTT.

The V call is TRGV5, the J call TRGJ1 or TRGJ2. V was clipped by 0 bases and J by 5 bases; unmatched bases: 10. The CDR3 is made up of 15 amino acids. Per germline, CDR1 VINAFY and CDR2 YDVSNSKD. Written as DNA, the CDR3 is TGTGCCACCTGGGACAGGCCAAGTCCGAATTATAAGAAACTCTTT. Protein product: CATWDRPSPNYKKLF.

In this sample, this clone is large. The CDR3 loop reads CATWDRPTAYYKKLF. The CDR3 DNA is TGTGCCACCTGGGACAGGCCTACCGCCTATTATAAGAAACTCTTT. V gene TRGV3 combines with J gene TRGJ1 or TRGJ2. Germline assignment: CDR1 VTNTFY and CDR2 YDVSTARD (reference sequence). The CDR3 length is 15 residues. V trimming: 0 bases; J trimming: 4 bases; junction bases outside the gene matches: 9.

This chain uses TRGV2 with TRGJP2. Germline loops: CDR1 EGSNGY, CDR2 YDSYNSKV. V lost 9 bases to trimming and J lost 10 bases; unmatched junction nucleotides: 8. This CDR3 is built from 11 residues. As DNA, the CDR3 is TGTGCCACCAGAGTGACTTGGATCAAGACGTTT. Translation: CATRVTWIKTF.

The chain employs TRGV2 and TRGJ1 or TRGJ2. The CDR3 runs 13 residues. The V segment lost 6 bases and the J segment 5 bases; nucleotides outside the gene matches: 10. CDR1 is EGSNGY and CDR2 is YDSYNSKV in the germline V gene. CDR3 amino acids: CATWTGRDYKKLF. The CDR3 nucleotides are TGTGCCACCTGGACGGGCCGTGATTATAAGAAACTCTTT.

The chain has TRGV8 and TRGJP1. Germline V gene data show CDR1 as VENAVY and CDR2 as YDSYNSRV. The CDR3 totals 18 residues. CDR3 amino acids: CAPGDWGKRETTGWFKIF. The DNA of the CDR3 is TGTGCACCTGGGGATTGGGGTAAGCGGGAGACCACTGGTTGGTTCAAGATATTT.

Relative to its sample, this clone is large. The chain joins TRGV8 to TRGJ1 or TRGJ2. After removal of 2 bases from V and 10 bases from J, the junction contained 5 bases not matched to a gene. The CDR3 runs to 11 residues. CDR1 is VENAVY and CDR2 is YDSYNSRV in the germline V gene. This chain's CDR3 is CATWDMRKKLF. CDR3 sequence (DNA): TGTGCCACCTGGGATATGCGGAAGAAACTCTTT.

This rearrangement joins TRGV11 to TRGJP2. TRGV11 is classed as an ORF, of uncertain function. V dropped 15 bases and J dropped 0; count of bases not matched to a gene: 19. The CDR3 contains 17 residues. CDR3 DNA sequence: TGTGCCCTGCTGGATCGTCCCCTATATAGTAGTGATTGGATCAAGACGTTT. Its translation: CALLDRPLYSSDWIKTF.

By its share, this clone is large. The CDR3 here is CATWASYKKLF. In DNA, the CDR3 is TGTGCCACCTGGGCCTCATATAAGAAACTCTTT. The V call is TRGV4, the J call TRGJ1 or TRGJ2. J was trimmed by 7 bases and V by 5 bases; bases with no gene match: 5. From germline, CDR1 is EGSTGY and CDR2 YDSYTSSV. The CDR3 sequence is 11 residues long.

This clone was seen a few times. The J gene is TRGJ1 or TRGJ2, the V gene TRGV5. Germline loops: CDR1 VINAFY, CDR2 YDVSNSKD. The V and J ends lost 2 bases and 8 bases, in that order; junction bases with no gene match: 15. CDR3 size: 15 residues. The CDR3: CATWDKRSGGDKKLF. In nucleotides, the CDR3 is TGTGCCACCTGGGACAAGAGAAGTGGGGGTGATAAGAAACTCTTT.

The chain recombines TRGV3 with TRGJP2. CDR1 and CDR2 from the germline V gene are VTNTFY and YDVSTARD (reference sequence). The CDR3 has 14 residues. Germline trimming cut 0 bases from V and 8 bases from J; bases unmatched to any gene: 6. This CDR3 reads CATWDRPWDWIKTF. CDR3 bases: TGTGCCACCTGGGACAGGCCTTGGGATTGGATCAAGACGTTT.

This clone is deemed large. For the CDR3, the DNA is TGTGCCTGCTGGATTAGGGGGTGGGGTAATACCACTGGTTGGTTCAAGATATTT. It translates to CACWIRGWGNTTGWFKIF. The chain uses TRGV11 and TRGJP1. TRGV11 is labeled an ORF, and its function is uncertain. The CDR3 sequence is 18 residues long. The V and J ends lost 3 bases and 0 bases, in that order; junction bases with no gene match: 10.

The CDR3 DNA reads TGTGCCACCTGGGCGCCCCCCACAATAGGTGAGAATAAGAAACTCTTT. Its protein is CATWAPPTIGENKKLF. The V call is TRGV2, the J call TRGJ1 or TRGJ2. V lost 5 bases to trimming and J lost 8 bases; unmatched junction nucleotides: 21. This CDR3 spans 16 amino acids. Germline values: CDR1 EGSNGY, CDR2 YDSYNSKV.

By sample fraction, this clone is hyperexpanded. This chain connects TRGV9 to TRGJ1 or TRGJ2. With 0 bases clipped from V and 7 bases from J, the junction kept 3 bases outside the gene matches. The CDR3 runs to 12 residues. Per the germline V gene, CDR1 is GITISATS and CDR2 is ISYDGTV (reference sequence). This CDR3 is CALWEVRYKKLF. CDR3 nucleotides: TGTGCCTTGTGGGAGGTGAGATATAAGAAACTCTTT.

The gene calls are TRGV10 and TRGJ1 or TRGJ2. TRGV10 is designated an ORF whose function remains uncertain. There are 16 residues in the CDR3. V was clipped by 8 bases and J by 2 bases; unmatched bases: 16. Here the CDR3 DNA reads TGTGCTGCGTGGGGCGCCGATTTATCCCATTATTATAAGAAACTCTTT. Protein product: CAAWGADLSHYYKKLF.

Of note for this clone: TCRdb's protein, taken from a much larger clone, differs from this DNA's translation at residue 8, likely owing to a read error; the protein displayed comes from the DNA. The V gene is TRGV8, the J gene TRGJP2. Germline CDR1 is VENAVY and CDR2 is YDSYNSRV. This CDR3 has 14 amino acids. Germline trimming cut 4 bases from V and 7 bases from J; bases unmatched to any gene: 9. CDR3 nucleotide sequence: TGTGCCACCTGGGAAACCTGGCATGATTGGATCAAGACGTTT. This encodes CATWETWHDWIKTF.

This clone was observed a single time. One end of the junction varies from germline; a read error may be responsible. V gene TRGV2 combines with J gene TRGJ1 or TRGJ2. Germline assignment: CDR1 EGSNGY and CDR2 YDSYNSKV. This CDR3 spans 9 amino acids. The CDR3 nucleotides read TGTGCCACCTGGGACGGGCTATTTTTT. It encodes CATWDGLFF.